Described below is a single T cell receptor beta chain sequence and its context. This clonotype was observed a handful of times. Its antigen remains undetermined. Base qualities are not recorded, but no much larger clone differs from it by a single base. The data were taken from a study of T-cell memory formation after mild COVID-19 (dated by TCRdb to about 2021). Regarding the research as a whole: TCR sequence clusters from the two donors were found to be largely donor specific. In a couple of donors, T-cell clones that expanded and contracted after mild COVID-19 were followed by sequencing TCRalpha and TCRbeta repertoires longitudinally. The cohort was made up of two young adult volunteers, one female and one male, who were previously healthy. Summary of the overall study and its limitations: Whether the second-wave clones peaking on day 37 were SARS-CoV-2 specific was not confirmed. The study covered only two mild cases, and larger cohorts including severe cases with pre-infection samples were considered necessary. Contracting CD4+ clones were found mainly in CM and EM memory subsets, while CD8+ clones were enriched in EMRA. Some responding clones were found in pre-infection memory, which suggests that pre-existing cross-reactive memory T cells took part in the SARS-CoV-2 response. Balanced CD4/CD8 phenotypes were observed for clones contracting from day 15 to 85, whereas a bias towards CD4+ was observed for a second wave of clones expanding from day 15 to 37.

Ficoll-Paque density gradient centrifugation was the method used to isolate PBMCs. Sequencer: Illumina NovaSeq 6000. cDNA libraries for TCRalpha and TCRbeta were prepared by 5'RACE using constant-segment primers, with sample barcodes and unique molecular identifiers added. RNA was extracted from every sample with Trizol reagent. The libraries were amplified in two PCR steps, and the second step added a second sample barcode and Illumina TruSeq adapters. Sequencing of the libraries was done on an Illumina NovaSeq, producing 2 x 150 bp paired-end reads. The paper's data handling went like this. Demultiplexing of reads and collapsing into UMI-guided consensus sequences were performed with migec v1.2.7. Using mixcr v2.1.11, UMI consensuses were aligned to TRA and TRB V and J templates and then assembled into clonotypes. Clonotypes were classified as expanded or contracted when called significant by both edgeR and NoisET, with noise models trained on biological replicates. For edgeR calls, a false discovery rate-adjusted p below 0.01 and a log2 fold-change threshold of 1 were applied. PCA with hierarchical clustering of max-normalized trajectories of the 1000 most abundant clonotypes was used as exploratory dynamics analysis. The CD4 or CD8 phenotype of responding clones was assigned using the separately sequenced CD4+ and CD8+ repertoires. TCRdb took the public reads, trimmed them with fastp at Q25, ran MiXCR for clone calling and kept in-frame beta chains. Rows matching on CDR3 protein sequence are summarized as one entry with the most common DNA and genes. TCRdb's processing, not the authors', yielded these V and J calls. This sample holds fewer than 650,000 distinct CDR3 sequences; around 15% were observed only once. The leading ten clones occupy roughly 7.7% of the sample.

In the germline V gene (reference sequence), CDR1 corresponds to PRHDT and CDR2 to FYEKMQ. V is cut by 0 bases and J by 5 bases, and the space between the germline ends is 11 bases. Inclusive of the bounding cysteine and phenylalanine, the CDR3 is 14 residues long. The read is trimmed to its CDR3 DNA, 42 bases read in frame from base 1. Rearrangement joined TRBV13 to TRBJ2-7, with the D gene call left open. Sequencing used PBMCs or a T cell subset sorted from them (not recorded which). The origin of this receptor is an adult woman who had mild COVID-19 (a few samples of this study predate the infection). The sample titles of this study are shuffled in the database, so cell type and time point are left out; the donor was told from shared clones. In nucleotides, the sequence is TGTGCCAGCAGCTTAGGGGGAAGCGTCAACGAGCAGTACTTC. Translated, it gives CASSLGGSVNEQYF.